This T cell receptor beta chain was observed in a study of identical twins. Study-level results: Models, which agreed with sharing between unrelated individuals, nonetheless underestimated the out-of-frame TCR alpha sharing seen in monozygotic twins.

Each cDNA held unique molecular identifiers, and template switching gave it a universal primer site. TCRdb reanalysed the 5' RACE reads using MiXCR and keeps one entry per CDR3 protein. The sample contains 200,000 to 250,000 distinct CDR3 sequences, 5.5% to 7.5% of which appear only once. The CDR3 length is 16 residues. Germline CDR1 DFQATT, CDR2 SNEGSKA (reference sequence). J gave up 5 bases and V 6 bases, and 15 bases lay outside the gene matches. With respect to this clonotype: As yet, its antigen is unknown.

In addition, the sample was reused for a study of T cells expressing NK-cell markers. As reported in that work: Seven sequenced donors out of eight were HCMV-seropositive, one seronegative. In about six donors, dominant CD3+CD56+NKG2C+ clonotypes ranked among the top 10 CD8+ clonotypes.

The rearrangement joins TRBV20-1 to TRBJ1-1; 10 bases match TRBD1. The receptor was derived from a woman younger than 35 in good health. Sequenced sample: CD8+ T cells sorted from blood. The CDR3 protein is CSAPRQGAYEKTEAFF. The CDR3 DNA reads as TGCAGTGCACCGAGACAGGGGGCGTATGAGAAAACTGAAGCTTTCTTT.